The rows below give T cell receptor beta chains drawn from one sample of a study of cytomegalovirus exposure and HLA in healthy donors. Sequencing was performed with immunoSEQ multiplex PCR; in TCRdb, only in-frame clones are kept and a portion is missing. The sample has 150,000 to 200,000 clones; roughly 80% are singletons. The sample comprised PBMCs. These receptors originate from a middle-aged man in good health and CMV-seropositive. CDR3s include the opening cysteine and the closing phenylalanine or tryptophan. The order of the fields is CDR3 protein, CDR3 DNA, J gene, D gene, V gene, clone size. A D gene is named only where the DNA matches it firmly. Not all rows give a size; the values are once, few, many and, for expanded clones, a class.

CDR3: CASRTSGGGSTDTQYF
DNA: TGTGCAAGCCGGACTAGCGGGGGGGGGAGCACAGATACGCAGTATTTT
J: TRBJ2-3
D: TRBD2
V: TRBV5-4
size: -

CDR3: CASSLLRNTEAFF
DNA: TGTGCCAGCAGCTTACTACGGAACACTGAAGCTTTCTTT
J: TRBJ1-1
D: -
V: TRBV7-3
size: -

CDR3: CASSLVGGASYNEQFF
DNA: TGTGCCAGCAGCTTGGTCGGGGGGGCCTCCTACAATGAGCAGTTCTTC
J: TRBJ2-1
D: TRBD2
V: TRBV5-4
size: -

CDR3: CASSLAFGTYEQYF
DNA: TGTGCCAGCAGCTTAGCGTTCGGGACCTACGAGCAGTACTTC
J: TRBJ2-7
D: -
V: TRBV7-2
size: -

CDR3: CASSPERTTAFF
DNA: TGTGCCAGCAGCCCGGAGAGGACAACAGCTTTCTTT
J: TRBJ1-1
D: -
V: TRBV7-2
size: -

CDR3: CASSYPRSSGGAREQFF
DNA: TGTGCCAGCAGCTACCCCCGGAGTAGCGGGGGGGCGAGGGAGCAGTTCTTC
J: TRBJ2-1
D: TRBD2
V: TRBV11-2
size: once

CDR3: CASNRDRGNTEAFF
DNA: TGCGCCAGCAACCGGGACAGGGGCAACACTGAAGCTTTCTTT
J: TRBJ1-1
D: TRBD1
V: TRBV10-2
size: once

CDR3: CASSISPAGKHEKLFF
DNA: TGTGCCAGTAGTATATCCCCGGCAGGGAAGCATGAAAAACTGTTTTTT
J: TRBJ1-4
D: -
V: TRBV19
size: -

CDR3: CASSEAGGPRFSEQYF
DNA: TGCGCCAGCAGTGAGGCGGGGGGGCCCCGGTTCTCCGAGCAGTACTTC
J: TRBJ2-7
D: TRBD2
V: TRBV10-1
size: few

CDR3: CASSLDSISNYGYTF
DNA: TGTGCCAGCAGTCTTGACAGTATCTCAAACTATGGCTACACCTTC
J: TRBJ1-2
D: -
V: TRBV6-4
size: -

CDR3: CASRPDRAGNSPLHF
DNA: TGTGCCAGCAGACCCGACAGGGCTGGAAATTCACCCCTCCACTTT
J: TRBJ1-6
D: TRBD1
V: TRBV27
size: -

CDR3: CSVQGTPARIYEQYF
DNA: TGCAGCGTTCAGGGGACACCTGCTCGGATCTACGAGCAGTACTTC
J: TRBJ2-7
D: -
V: TRBV29-1
size: once

CDR3: CASSFKEDRGIGLQPQHF
DNA: TGTGCCAGCAGCTTTAAGGAAGACAGGGGGATAGGTTTGCAGCCCCAGCATTTT
J: TRBJ1-5
D: TRBD1
V: TRBV11-2
size: -

CDR3: CASSLASGGNTEAFF
DNA: TGTGCCAGCAGCTTGGCCTCCGGGGGGAACACTGAAGCTTTCTTT
J: TRBJ1-1
D: -
V: TRBV5-4
size: -

CDR3: CASSVVGGRNGELFF
DNA: TGTGCCAGCAGCGTAGTTGGGGGGAGGAACGGGGAGCTGTTTTTT
J: TRBJ2-2
D: -
V: TRBV9
size: -

CDR3: CASSQLAGQGNEKLFF
DNA: TGTGCCAGCAGCCAATTAGCGGGACAGGGCAATGAAAAACTGTTTTTT
J: TRBJ1-4
D: TRBD1
V: TRBV4-2
size: -

CDR3: CASSLLNRPSSTDTQYF
DNA: TGTGCCAGCAGCTTACTAAACAGGCCTTCTAGCACAGATACGCAGTATTTT
J: TRBJ2-3
D: -
V: TRBV7-2
size: -

CDR3: CASSNLAGVTGELFF
DNA: TGTGCCAGCAGTAATCTAGCGGGGGTGACCGGGGAGCTGTTTTTT
J: TRBJ2-2
D: TRBD2
V: TRBV6-5
size: -

CDR3: CASSFGETDTQYF
DNA: TGTGCCAGCAGCTTCGGGGAAACAGATACGCAGTATTTT
J: TRBJ2-3
D: -
V: TRBV7-9
size: -

CDR3: CAISGAANTGELFF
DNA: TGTGCCATCAGTGGGGCAGCGAACACCGGGGAGCTGTTTTTT
J: TRBJ2-2
D: -
V: TRBV10-3
size: -

CDR3: CASSLGPGLAGQETQYF
DNA: TGTGCCAGCAGCTTAGGCCCGGGACTAGCGGGGCAAGAGACCCAGTACTTC
J: TRBJ2-5
D: TRBD2
V: TRBV11-3
size: few

CDR3: CASSAGASTDTQYF
DNA: TGTGCCAGCAGCGCAGGGGCTAGCACAGATACGCAGTATTTT
J: TRBJ2-3
D: -
V: TRBV4-2
size: -

CDR3: CASSPTSEDDNEQFF
DNA: TGTGCCAGCAGCCCCACTAGCGAGGACGACAATGAGCAGTTCTTC
J: TRBJ2-1
D: TRBD2
V: TRBV6-5
size: -

CDR3: CASKLKGPPDTQYF
DNA: TGTGCCAGCAAGTTGAAGGGGCCTCCCGATACGCAGTATTTT
J: TRBJ2-3
D: -
V: TRBV6-6
size: -

CDR3: CASTRPGQGPDTQYF
DNA: TGTGCCAGCACCCGACCGGGACAGGGACCAGATACGCAGTATTTT
J: TRBJ2-3
D: TRBD1
V: TRBV6-5
size: -

CDR3: CASSLALLVAGGHSGANVLTF
DNA: TGTGCCAGCAGCTTAGCCCTGTTGGTAGCGGGGGGACACTCTGGGGCCAACGTCCTGACTTTC
J: TRBJ2-6
D: TRBD2
V: TRBV7-2
size: -

CDR3: CASSAGQPYNEQFF
DNA: TGTGCCAGCAGCGCGGGACAGCCTTACAATGAGCAGTTCTTC
J: TRBJ2-1
D: TRBD1
V: TRBV9
size: once

CDR3: CAIKQGAPYEQYF
DNA: TGTGCCATCAAACAGGGGGCCCCCTACGAGCAGTACTTC
J: TRBJ2-7
D: TRBD1
V: TRBV10-3
size: -

CDR3: CASSLVPNMNTEAFF
DNA: TGCGCCAGCAGCTTGGTCCCCAACATGAACACTGAAGCTTTCTTT
J: TRBJ1-1
D: -
V: TRBV5-1
size: -

CDR3: CASSSPGTSLSYNEQFF
DNA: TGTGCCAGCAGTTCACCCGGGACTAGCCTCTCCTACAATGAGCAGTTCTTC
J: TRBJ2-1
D: TRBD2
V: TRBV28
size: -

CDR3: CATRQDNYQETQYF
DNA: TGTGCCACGCGACAGGACAACTACCAAGAGACCCAGTACTTC
J: TRBJ2-5
D: -
V: TRBV6-5
size: few

CDR3: CASSGGTSGEVQETQYF
DNA: TGTGCCAGCAGTGGGGGGACTAGCGGGGAAGTACAAGAGACCCAGTACTTC
J: TRBJ2-5
D: TRBD2
V: TRBV6-1
size: -

CDR3: CASTPGSGLQETQYF
DNA: TGTGCCAGCACTCCGGGGTCGGGACTCCAAGAGACCCAGTACTTC
J: TRBJ2-5
D: -
V: TRBV6-5
size: -

CDR3: CASKAGTLFYEQYF
DNA: TGTGCCAGCAAAGCGGGGACCCTCTTCTACGAGCAGTACTTC
J: TRBJ2-7
D: TRBD2
V: TRBV6-5
size: -

CDR3: CASSLEETYEQYF
DNA: TGCGCCAGCAGCTTGGAGGAGACCTACGAGCAGTACTTC
J: TRBJ2-7
D: -
V: TRBV5-1
size: -

CDR3: CSALEFGELFF
DNA: TGCAGTGCTTTAGAGTTCGGGGAGCTGTTTTTT
J: TRBJ2-2
D: -
V: TRBV20-1
size: -

CDR3: CASTSGGRYEQYF
DNA: TGTGCCAGCACCTCGGGGGGGCGGTACGAGCAGTACTTC
J: TRBJ2-7
D: TRBD2
V: TRBV28
size: once

CDR3: CASSHPGDYYGYTF
DNA: TGTGCCAGCAGCCACCCGGGGGACTACTATGGCTACACCTTC
J: TRBJ1-2
D: -
V: TRBV9
size: -

CDR3: CASKIFRDRVRGTEAFF
DNA: TGTGCCAGTAAAATATTCCGGGACAGGGTTAGGGGCACTGAAGCTTTCTTT
J: TRBJ1-1
D: TRBD1
V: TRBV19
size: -

CDR3: CASRSDSYYTGELFF
DNA: TGCGCCAGCAGGTCGGATAGCTACTACACCGGGGAGCTGTTTTTT
J: TRBJ2-2
D: -
V: TRBV4-3
size: -

CDR3: CANSDRGNGFGNQPQHF
DNA: TGTGCCAACTCTGACAGGGGGAATGGATTTGGCAATCAGCCCCAGCATTTT
J: TRBJ1-5
D: TRBD1
V: TRBV10-3
size: -

CDR3: CASSRTVSTITEAFF
DNA: TGTGCCAGCAGCAGGACAGTGTCAACAATCACTGAAGCTTTCTTT
J: TRBJ1-1
D: -
V: TRBV14
size: -